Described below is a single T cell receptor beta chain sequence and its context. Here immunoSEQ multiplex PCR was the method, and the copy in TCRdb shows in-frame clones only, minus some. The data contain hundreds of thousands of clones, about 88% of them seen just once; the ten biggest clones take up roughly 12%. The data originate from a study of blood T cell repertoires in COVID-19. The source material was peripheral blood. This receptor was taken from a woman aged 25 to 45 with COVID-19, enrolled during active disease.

CDR3 sequence: CASSQWTSSRGDTQYF. CDR3 coding DNA: TGCGCCAGCAGCCAATGGACTAGCTCCCGGGGAGATACGCAGTATTTT. The chain couples TRBV4-1 to TRBJ2-3, with 8 nucleotides matching TRBD2. The germline gives CDR1 MGHRA, CDR2 YSYEKL. Trimming took 2 bases from V and 5 from J; bases not matched to a gene: 9. The CDR3 length is 16 residues.